Sequencing of this T cell receptor (beta chain) was carried out in a study of read filtering for tumor transcriptome and immune sequencing. From about 0.4 ug of RNA, a library with molecular barcoded alpha/delta and beta/gamma adaptors was made. TCRdb itself ran the reads through MiXCR, one entry per CDR3 protein. The data contain fewer than 75,000 distinct CDR3 sequences, 20% of them seen just once; the ten biggest clones take up about 17%. This clonotype was seen at least ten times. As yet, its antigen is unknown. Trimming cost V 5 bases and J 6 bases; bases outside gene matches: 4. The germline V gene encodes CDR1 SQVTM and CDR2 ANQGSEA. The CDR3 spans 12 residues. Regarding the study as a whole: Sorted CD138-negative bone marrow cells were not purified T cells.

The origin of this receptor is a donor at least 40 years old with multiple myeloma. This chain links TRBV29-1 with TRBJ1-1, with 9 nucleotides matching TRBD1. What was sequenced was a population of CD138-negative cells sorted from bone marrow. CDR3 region: CSVRDRVPEAFF. DNA of the CDR3: TGCAGCGTTCGGGACAGGGTCCCTGAAGCTTTCTTT. Full variable domain (rest looked up from reference TRBV29-1 and TRBJ1-1): SAVISQKPSRDICQRGTSLTIQCQVDSQVTMMFWYRQQPGQSLTLIATANQGSEATYESGFVIDKFPISRPNLTFSTLTVSNMSPEDSSIYLCSVRDRVPEAFFGQGTRLTVV.